The entry below describes one T cell receptor (beta chain). What it binds is unknown. This sample stems from a study of CD8+ T cells in alopecia areata. At the level of the study: The drug, tofacitinib, lasted 6 to 18 months, followed by 6 months off drug. Study-level results: Resident alphabeta T cells of normal skin are also sequenced in scalp samples.

Sequencing used cDNA as its template, made by extracting RNA and reverse transcribing it. Clones were read by immunoSEQ multiplex PCR, and TCRdb kept only the in-frame ones, dropping some. The table records about 210,000 clones, around 57% of them present only once. Treatment in this sample: oral pan-JAK inhibitor, 5-10 mg twice daily. The investigators collected lesional scalp punch biopsies and peripheral blood from alopecia areata patients. PBMCs, the starting material, were the source of sorted CD4+ and CD8+ T cells. The TCR was taken from a human donor with alopecia areata. The starting material was CD4+ T cells sorted from blood, obtained at week 4, from a patient treated with tofacitinib.

The CDR3 nucleotides are TGCGCCAGCAGCCAACCTGGACAGCCCTACGAGCAGTACTTC. Its translation: CASSQPGQPYEQYF. The rearrangement joins TRBV4-1 to TRBJ2-7; tentatively, D is TRBD1 (6 bases). CDR3 length: 14 amino acids. The V gene's germline CDR1 is MGHRA and CDR2 YSYEKL. V shed 2 bases and J shed 2 bases, with 10 bases lying between them.